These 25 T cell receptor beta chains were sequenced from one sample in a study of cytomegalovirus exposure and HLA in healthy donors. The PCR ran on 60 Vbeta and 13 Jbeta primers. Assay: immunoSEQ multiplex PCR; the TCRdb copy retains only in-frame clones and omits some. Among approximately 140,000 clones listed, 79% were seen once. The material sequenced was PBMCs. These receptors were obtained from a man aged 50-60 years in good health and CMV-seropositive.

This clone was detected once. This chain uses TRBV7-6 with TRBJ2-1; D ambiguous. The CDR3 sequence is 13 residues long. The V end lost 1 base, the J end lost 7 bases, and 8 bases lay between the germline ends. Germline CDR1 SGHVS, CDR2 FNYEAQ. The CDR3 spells CASSLGSGNEQFF. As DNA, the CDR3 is TGTGCCAGCAGCTTAGGGTCCGGGAATGAGCAGTTCTTC.

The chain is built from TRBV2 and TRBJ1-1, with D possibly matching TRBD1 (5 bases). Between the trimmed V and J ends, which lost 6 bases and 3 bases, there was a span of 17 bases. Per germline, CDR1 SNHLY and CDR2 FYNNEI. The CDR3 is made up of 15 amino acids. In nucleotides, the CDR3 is TGTGCCAGCAGCTTTTCACAGGTGACGGACACTGAAGCTTTCTTT. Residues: CASSFSQVTDTEAFF. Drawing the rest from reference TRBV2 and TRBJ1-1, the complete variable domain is EPEVTQTPSHQVTQMGQEVILRCVPISNHLYFYWYRQILGQKVEFLVSFYNNEISEKSEIFDDQFSVERPDGSNFTLKIRSTKLEDSAMYFCASSFSQVTDTEAFFGQGTRLTVV.

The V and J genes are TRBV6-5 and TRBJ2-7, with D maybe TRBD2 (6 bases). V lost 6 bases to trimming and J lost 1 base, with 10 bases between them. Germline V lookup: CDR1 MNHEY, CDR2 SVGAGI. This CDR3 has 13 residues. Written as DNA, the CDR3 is TGTGCCAGCAGACTAGCCCTATCCTACGAGCAGTACTTC. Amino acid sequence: CASRLALSYEQYF.

CDR3 DNA sequence: TGTGCCAGCAGCGTAGGGTACGGGAATTCACCCCTCCACTTT. This gives the protein CASSVGYGNSPLHF. The rearrangement uses TRBV9 and TRBJ1-6; D unclear. In germline, CDR1 is SGDLS, CDR2 YYNGEE. V dropped 0 bases and J dropped 7 bases, with 8 bases sitting between them. The CDR3 totals 14 residues.

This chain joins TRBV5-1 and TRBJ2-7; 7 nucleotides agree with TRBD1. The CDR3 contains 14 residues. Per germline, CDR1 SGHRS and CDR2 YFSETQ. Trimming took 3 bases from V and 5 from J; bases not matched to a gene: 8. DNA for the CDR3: TGCGCCAGCAGCTGGGGACAGACCCAAGACGAGCAGTACTTC. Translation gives CASSWGQTQDEQYF.

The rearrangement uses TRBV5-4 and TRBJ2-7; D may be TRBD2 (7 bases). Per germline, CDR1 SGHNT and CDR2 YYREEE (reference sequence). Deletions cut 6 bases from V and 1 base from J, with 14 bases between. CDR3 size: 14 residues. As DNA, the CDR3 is TGTGCCAGCAAGGCCGGGGGGCAGTCCTACGAGCAGTACTTC. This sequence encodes CASKAGGQSYEQYF.

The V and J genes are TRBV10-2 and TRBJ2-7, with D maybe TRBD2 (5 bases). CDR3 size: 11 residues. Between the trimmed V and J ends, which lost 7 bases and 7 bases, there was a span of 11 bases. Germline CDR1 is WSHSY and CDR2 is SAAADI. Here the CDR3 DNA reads TGCGCCAGCAAGCGGCTTAGGGAGCAGTACTTC. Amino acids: CASKRLREQYF.

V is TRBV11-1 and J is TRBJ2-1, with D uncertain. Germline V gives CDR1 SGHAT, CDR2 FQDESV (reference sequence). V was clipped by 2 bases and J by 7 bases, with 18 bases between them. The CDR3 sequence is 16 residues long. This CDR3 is CASSLSRGFPGNEQFF. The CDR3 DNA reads TGTGCCAGCAGCTTATCCCGAGGTTTCCCGGGTAATGAGCAGTTCTTC.

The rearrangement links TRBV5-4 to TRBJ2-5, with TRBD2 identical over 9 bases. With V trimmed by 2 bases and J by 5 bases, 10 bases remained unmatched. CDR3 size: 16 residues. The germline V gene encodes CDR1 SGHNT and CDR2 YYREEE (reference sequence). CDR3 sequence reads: CASSFEREVLRETQYF. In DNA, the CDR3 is TGTGCCAGCAGCTTCGAGCGGGAGGTGTTGAGGGAGACCCAGTACTTC.

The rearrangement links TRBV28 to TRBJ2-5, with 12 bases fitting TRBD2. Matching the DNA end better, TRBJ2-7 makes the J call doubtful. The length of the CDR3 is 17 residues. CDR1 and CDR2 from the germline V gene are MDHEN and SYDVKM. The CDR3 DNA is TGTGCCAGCAGTCCGGCACCACTAGCGGGAGGTCGATACGAGCAGTACTTC. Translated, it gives CASSPAPLAGGRYEQYF.

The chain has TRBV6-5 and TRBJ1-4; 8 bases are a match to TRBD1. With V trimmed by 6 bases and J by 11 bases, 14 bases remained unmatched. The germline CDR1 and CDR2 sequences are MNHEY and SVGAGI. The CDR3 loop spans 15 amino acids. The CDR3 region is CASSPQSRDRHKLFF. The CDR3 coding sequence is TGTGCCAGCAGCCCACAGTCCCGGGACAGGCATAAACTGTTTTTT.

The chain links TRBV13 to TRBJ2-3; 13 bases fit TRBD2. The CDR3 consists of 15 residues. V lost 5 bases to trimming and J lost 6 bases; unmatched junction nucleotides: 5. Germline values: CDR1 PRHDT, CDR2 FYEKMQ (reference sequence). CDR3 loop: CASSGTSGAADTQYF. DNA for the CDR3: TGTGCCAGCAGCGGGACTAGCGGGGCGGCGGATACGCAGTATTTT.

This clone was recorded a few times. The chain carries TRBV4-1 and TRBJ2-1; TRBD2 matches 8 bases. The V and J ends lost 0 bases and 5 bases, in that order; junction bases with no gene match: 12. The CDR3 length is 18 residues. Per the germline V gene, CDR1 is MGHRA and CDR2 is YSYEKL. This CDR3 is CASSQDWAGGRLHNEQFF. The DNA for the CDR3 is TGCGCCAGCAGCCAAGATTGGGCGGGAGGCCGACTTCACAATGAGCAGTTCTTC.

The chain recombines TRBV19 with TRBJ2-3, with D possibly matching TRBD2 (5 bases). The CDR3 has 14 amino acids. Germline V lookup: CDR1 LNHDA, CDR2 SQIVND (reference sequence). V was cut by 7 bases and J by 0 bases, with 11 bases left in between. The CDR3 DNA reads TGTGCCAGTAAGTCGGGATCTAGCACAGATACGCAGTATTTT. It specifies CASKSGSSTDTQYF. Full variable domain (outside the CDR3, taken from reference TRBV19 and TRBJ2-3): DGGITQSPKYLFRKEGQNVTLSCEQNLNHDAMYWYRQDPGQGLRLIYYSQIVNDFQKGDIAEGYSVSREKKESFPLTVTSAQKNPTAFYLCASKSGSSTDTQYFGPGTRLTVL.

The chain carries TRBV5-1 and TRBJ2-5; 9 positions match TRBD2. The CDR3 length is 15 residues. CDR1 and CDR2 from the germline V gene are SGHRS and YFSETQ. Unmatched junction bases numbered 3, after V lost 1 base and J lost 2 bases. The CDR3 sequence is CASSLRAGGQETQYF. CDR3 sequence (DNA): TGCGCCAGCAGCTTGCGCGCGGGAGGGCAAGAGACCCAGTACTTC. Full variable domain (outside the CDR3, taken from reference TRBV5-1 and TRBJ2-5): KAGVTQTPRYLIKTRGQQVTLSCSPISGHRSVSWYQQTPGQGLQFLFEYFSETQRNKGNFPGRFSGRQFSNSRSEMNVSTLELGDSALYLCASSLRAGGQETQYFGPGTRLLVL.

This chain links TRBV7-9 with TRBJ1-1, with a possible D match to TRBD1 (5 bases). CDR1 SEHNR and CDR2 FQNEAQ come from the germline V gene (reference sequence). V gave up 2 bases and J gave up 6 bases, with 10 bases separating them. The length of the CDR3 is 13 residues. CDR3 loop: CASSLKQGAEAFF. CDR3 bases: TGTGCCAGCAGCTTAAAACAAGGGGCTGAAGCTTTCTTT.

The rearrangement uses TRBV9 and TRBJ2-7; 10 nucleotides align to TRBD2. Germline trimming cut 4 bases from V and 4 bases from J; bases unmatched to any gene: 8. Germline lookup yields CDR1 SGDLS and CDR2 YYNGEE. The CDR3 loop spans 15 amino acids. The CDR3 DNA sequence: TGTGCCAGCAGCTCAAGCGGGAGGGCCTATTACGAGCAGTACTTC. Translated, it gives CASSSSGRAYYEQYF.

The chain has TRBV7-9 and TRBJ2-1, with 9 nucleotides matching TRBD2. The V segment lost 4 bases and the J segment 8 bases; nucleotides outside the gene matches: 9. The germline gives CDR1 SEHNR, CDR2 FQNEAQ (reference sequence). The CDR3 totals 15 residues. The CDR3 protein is CASSSQAGGGDEQFF. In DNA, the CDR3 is TGTGCCAGCAGCTCACAAGCGGGAGGAGGCGATGAGCAGTTCTTC. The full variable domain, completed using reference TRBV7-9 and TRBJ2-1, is DTGVSQNPRHKITKRGQNVTFRCDPISEHNRLYWYRQTLGQGPEFLTYFQNEAQLEKSRLLSDRFSAERPKGSFSTLEIQRTEQGDSAMYLCASSSQAGGGDEQFFGPGTRLTVL.

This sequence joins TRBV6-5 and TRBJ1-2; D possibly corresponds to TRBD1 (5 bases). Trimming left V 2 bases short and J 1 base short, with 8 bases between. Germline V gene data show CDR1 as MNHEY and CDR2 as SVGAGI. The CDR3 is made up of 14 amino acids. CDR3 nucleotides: TGTGCCAGCAGTTACGGAGGGGATAACTATGGCTACACCTTC. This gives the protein CASSYGGDNYGYTF.

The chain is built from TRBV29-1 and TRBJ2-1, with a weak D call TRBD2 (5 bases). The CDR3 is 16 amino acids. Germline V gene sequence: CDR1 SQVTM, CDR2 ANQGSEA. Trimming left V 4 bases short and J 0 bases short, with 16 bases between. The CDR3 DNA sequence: TGCAGCGTTGCTCGCATAGGTGGGAGCTCCTACAATGAGCAGTTCTTC. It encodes CSVARIGGSSYNEQFF.

The CDR3 nucleotides are TGTGCCAGCAGCTTAGCTCGGACAGCTGGAAACACCATATATTTT. Its translation: CASSLARTAGNTIYF. The V gene is TRBV7-9, the J gene TRBJ1-3, with D tentatively TRBD1 (6 bases). Trimming removed 0 bases from V and 2 bases from J, with 8 bases in between. This CDR3 spans 15 amino acids. The germline V gene has CDR1 SEHNR and CDR2 FQNEAQ (reference sequence).

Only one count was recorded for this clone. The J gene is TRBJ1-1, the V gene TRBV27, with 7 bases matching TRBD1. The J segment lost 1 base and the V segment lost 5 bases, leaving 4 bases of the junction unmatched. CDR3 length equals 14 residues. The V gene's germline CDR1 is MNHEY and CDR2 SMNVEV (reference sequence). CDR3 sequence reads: CASSRGQRNTEAFF. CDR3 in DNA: TGTGCCAGCAGTAGGGGACAGCGGAACACTGAAGCTTTCTTT.

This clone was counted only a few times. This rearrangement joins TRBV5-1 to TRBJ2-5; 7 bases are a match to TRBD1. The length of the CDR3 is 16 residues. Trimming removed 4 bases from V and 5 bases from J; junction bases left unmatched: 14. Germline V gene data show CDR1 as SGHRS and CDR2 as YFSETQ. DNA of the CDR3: TGCGCCAGCAGCGAACGGGACAGAGACCTCAGTGAGACCCAGTACTTC. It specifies CASSERDRDLSETQYF. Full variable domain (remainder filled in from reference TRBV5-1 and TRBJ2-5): KAGVTQTPRYLIKTRGQQVTLSCSPISGHRSVSWYQQTPGQGLQFLFEYFSETQRNKGNFPGRFSGRQFSNSRSEMNVSTLELGDSALYLCASSERDRDLSETQYFGPGTRLLVL.

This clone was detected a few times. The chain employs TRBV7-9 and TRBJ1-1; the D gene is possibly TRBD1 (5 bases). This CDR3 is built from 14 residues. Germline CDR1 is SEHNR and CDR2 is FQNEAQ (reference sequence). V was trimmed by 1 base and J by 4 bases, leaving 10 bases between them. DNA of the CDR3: TGTGCCAGCAGCTTAGTTTACGGGGGCACTGAAGCTTTCTTT. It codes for CASSLVYGGTEAFF.

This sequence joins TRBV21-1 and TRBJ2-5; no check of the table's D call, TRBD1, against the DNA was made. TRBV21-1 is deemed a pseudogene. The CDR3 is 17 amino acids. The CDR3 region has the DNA TGTGCCAGCAGCAATAGTTTTTGTGACAGAGGAAGGGAGACCCAGTACTTC. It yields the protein CASSNSFCDRGRETQYF.